Listed below are T cell receptor beta chains from one sample, sequenced in a study of cytomegalovirus exposure and HLA in healthy donors. This table comes from immunoSEQ multiplex PCR, and its TCRdb copy is limited to in-frame clones, with some not included. The table lists tens of thousands of clones, with more than 9% in the top ten. Sequencing was performed on PBMCs. Receptors were obtained from a woman aged 25 to 39 in good health and CMV-seropositive. CDR3s include the opening cysteine and the closing phenylalanine or tryptophan. The D gene is left open where the match is weak.

V	D	J	DNA	CDR3
TRBV25-1	.	TRBJ2-1	TGTGCCAGCTCCTTAGAAGGGAGTGGATACAATGAGCAGTTCTTC	CASSLEGSGYNEQFF
TRBV5-6	.	TRBJ2-3	TGTGCCAGCGAGACCCTAGGAGGAGCCACAGATACGCAGTATTTT	CASETLGGATDTQYF
TRBV9	TRBD2	TRBJ2-5	TGTGCCAGCAGCGCCTGGGGGGGGGACCAAGAGACCCAGTACTTC	CASSAWGGDQETQYF
TRBV11-2	TRBD2	TRBJ2-3	TGTGCCAGCAGCCCGAGAGGCGGGGGGAGGGCAGATACGCAGTATTTT	CASSPRGGGRADTQYF
TRBV18	.	TRBJ2-5	TGTGCCAGCTCACGACAGGACCAAGTGGAGACCCAGTACTTC	CASSRQDQVETQYF
TRBV11-3	TRBD1	TRBJ2-7	TGTGCCAGCAGCTTACGGACAGGCGGCCCCTACGAGCAGTACTTC	CASSLRTGGPYEQYF
TRBV9	.	TRBJ2-7	TGTGCCAGCAGCGTAGCTGCGGATTCCTACGAGCAGTACTTC	CASSVAADSYEQYF
TRBV2	TRBD1	TRBJ2-7	TGTGCCAGCCGCTCCCGACAGGGTCCCTACGAGCAGTACTTC	CASRSRQGPYEQYF
TRBV5-6	.	TRBJ1-1	TGTGCCAGCAGCTTGGGAGACACTGAAGCTTTCTTT	CASSLGDTEAFF
TRBV2	TRBD1	TRBJ1-1	TGTGCCAGCGCCTGGACAGGGGCGAACACTGAAGCTTTCTTT	CASAWTGANTEAFF
TRBV2	.	TRBJ2-1	TGTGCCAGCAGTGAAGACGGTAGCTCCTACAATGAGCAGTTCTTC	CASSEDGSSYNEQFF
TRBV10-3	TRBD1	TRBJ1-2	TGTGCCACCCTTGGATCAGTCCCGGGACAGGGGGACGGTGGCTACACCTTC	CATLGSVPGQGDGGYTF
TRBV19	.	TRBJ1-5	TGTGCCAGTAGTGCCCCCGGGAGGGGCAATCAGCCCCAGCATTTT	CASSAPGRGNQPQHF
TRBV23-1	.	TRBJ1-1	TGCGCCAGCAGTCAAGGCCCATGGGGGGAGAGTGAAGCTTTCTTT	CASSQGPWGESEAFF
TRBV4-2	.	TRBJ2-3	TGTGCCAGCAGCCAAGGGGGGGACGCGGCTACGCAGTATTTT	CASSQGGDAATQYF
TRBV4-1	TRBD2	TRBJ2-7	TGCGCCAGCAGCCAAGATCTAGCGGTGAGCTCCTACGAGCAGTACTTC	CASSQDLAVSSYEQYF
TRBV5-1	.	TRBJ2-7	TGCGCCAGCACCATGGACACGCTCTTGGCATACGAGCAGTACTTC	CASTMDTLLAYEQYF
TRBV4-2	TRBD2	TRBJ2-3	TGTGCCAGCAGCCAGGCTAGCGGGGGGGCGTTAGATACGCAGTATTTT	CASSQASGGALDTQYF
TRBV7-3	TRBD2	TRBJ2-5	TGTGCCAGCTCTCTAGCGGGCCGTTTAGAAGAGACCCAGTACTTC	CASSLAGRLEETQYF
TRBV7-9	.	TRBJ2-5	TGTGCCAGCAGCTTCGGGATATCCCAAGAGACCCAGTACTTC	CASSFGISQETQYF
TRBV6-1	TRBD1	TRBJ2-2	TGTGCCAGCAGCACAGGGGGAGTTACCGGGGAGCTGTTTTTT	CASSTGGVTGELFF
TRBV5-1	TRBD1	TRBJ1-4	TGCGCCAGCAGCCCGGGGACAGTTCCGCACGAAAAACTGTTTTTT	CASSPGTVPHEKLFF
TRBV7-9	.	TRBJ1-6	TGTGCCAGTGGCCCACCCCTCCACTTT	CASGPPLHF
TRBV11-2	.	TRBJ1-5	TGTGCCAGCAGCTTAGATAACAGGCAGCCCCAGCATTTT	CASSLDNRQPQHF
TRBV5-1	TRBD2	TRBJ2-3	TGCGCCAGCAGCTATGGACTAGCGGCAGATACGCAGTATTTT	CASSYGLAADTQYF
TRBV10-3	TRBD2	TRBJ2-3	TGTGCCATCAGGTGGGAGGGTGGAGGAGATACGCAGTATTTT	CAIRWEGGGDTQYF
TRBV6-1	.	TRBJ1-1	TGTGCCAGCAGTGAATCCTGGGGGGTTGCTGAAGCTTTCTTT	CASSESWGVAEAFF
TRBV5-1	.	TRBJ2-7	TGCGCCAGCAGCCGTGGACAGAGCTCCTACGAGCAGTACTTC	CASSRGQSSYEQYF
TRBV7-2	TRBD2	TRBJ2-3	TGTGCCAGCAGCCCATGGGCGGGGGGCATCACAGATAAGCAGTATTTT	CASSPWAGGITDKQYF
TRBV14	TRBD1	TRBJ1-4	TGTGCCAGCAGCAAGCCGGGACAGGGTATGGAAAAACTGTTTTTT	CASSKPGQGMEKLFF
TRBV29-1	.	TRBJ2-7	TGCAGCGTTGAGTCCGGACAGCCCTACGAGCAGTACTTC	CSVESGQPYEQYF
TRBV5-1	TRBD1	TRBJ2-1	TGCGCCAGCAGCTCACCGGACAGGGCAGTTTATGCGTCAAACAATGAGCAGTTCTTC	CASSSPDRAVYASNNEQFF